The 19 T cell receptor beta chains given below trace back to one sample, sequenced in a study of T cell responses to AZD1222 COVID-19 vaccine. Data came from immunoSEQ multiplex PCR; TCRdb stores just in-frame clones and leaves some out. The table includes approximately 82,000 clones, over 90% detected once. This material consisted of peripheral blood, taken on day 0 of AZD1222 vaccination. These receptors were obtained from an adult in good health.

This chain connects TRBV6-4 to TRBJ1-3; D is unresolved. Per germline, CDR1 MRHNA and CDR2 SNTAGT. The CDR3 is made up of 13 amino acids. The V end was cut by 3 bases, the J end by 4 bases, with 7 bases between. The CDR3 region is CASSEEVGNTIYF. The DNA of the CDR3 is TGTGCCAGCAGTGAAGAGGTGGGAAACACCATATATTTT.

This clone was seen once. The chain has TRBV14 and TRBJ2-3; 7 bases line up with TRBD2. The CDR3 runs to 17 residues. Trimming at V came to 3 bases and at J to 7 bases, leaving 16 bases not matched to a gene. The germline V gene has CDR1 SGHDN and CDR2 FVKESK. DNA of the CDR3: TGTGCCAGCAGCCACGAGTCGCGGGGGAGTAGCATGTATACGCAGTATTTT. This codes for CASSHESRGSSMYTQYF.

The CDR3 loop reads CASSSMDGTSGQYF. In nucleotides, the CDR3 is TGTGCCAGCAGCTCTATGGACGGGACTTCGGGGCAGTACTTC. The chain uses TRBV7-3 and TRBJ2-7, with TRBD2 as a possible D gene (6 bases). The V end lost 4 bases, the J end lost 9 bases, and 19 bases lay between the germline ends. Germline CDR1 reads SGHTA; CDR2 reads FQGTGA. This CDR3 spans 14 amino acids.

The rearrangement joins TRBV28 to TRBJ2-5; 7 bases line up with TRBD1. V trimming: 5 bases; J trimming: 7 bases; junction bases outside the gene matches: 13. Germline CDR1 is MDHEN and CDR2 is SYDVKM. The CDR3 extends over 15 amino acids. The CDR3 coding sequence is TGTGCCAGCAGTAAAGTAGACAGGGTTTGGGGGACCCAGTACTTC. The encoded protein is CASSKVDRVWGTQYF.

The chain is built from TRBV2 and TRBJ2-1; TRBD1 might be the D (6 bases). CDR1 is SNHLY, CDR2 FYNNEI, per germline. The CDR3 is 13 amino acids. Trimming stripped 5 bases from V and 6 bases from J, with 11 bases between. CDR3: CASSRSDSNEQFF. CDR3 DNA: TGTGCCAGCAGTCGATCGGACAGCAATGAGCAGTTCTTC.

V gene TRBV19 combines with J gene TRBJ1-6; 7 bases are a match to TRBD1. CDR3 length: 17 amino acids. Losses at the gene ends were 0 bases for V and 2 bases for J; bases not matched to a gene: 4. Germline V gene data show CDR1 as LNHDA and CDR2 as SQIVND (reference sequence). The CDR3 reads CASSIDAGTAYNSPLHF. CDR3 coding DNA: TGTGCCAGTAGTATAGACGCCGGGACAGCCTATAATTCACCCCTCCACTTT. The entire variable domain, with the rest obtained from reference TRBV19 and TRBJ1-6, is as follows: DGGITQSPKYLFRKEGQNVTLSCEQNLNHDAMYWYRQDPGQGLRLIYYSQIVNDFQKGDIAEGYSVSREKKESFPLTVTSAQKNPTAFYLCASSIDAGTAYNSPLHFGNGTRLTVT.

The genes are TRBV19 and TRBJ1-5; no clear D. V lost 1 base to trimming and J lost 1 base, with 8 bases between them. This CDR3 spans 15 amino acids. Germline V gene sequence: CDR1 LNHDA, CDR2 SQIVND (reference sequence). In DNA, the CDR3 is TGTGCCAGTAGTATAGTCCAGGAAAGCAATCAGCCCCAGCATTTT. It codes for CASSIVQESNQPQHF.

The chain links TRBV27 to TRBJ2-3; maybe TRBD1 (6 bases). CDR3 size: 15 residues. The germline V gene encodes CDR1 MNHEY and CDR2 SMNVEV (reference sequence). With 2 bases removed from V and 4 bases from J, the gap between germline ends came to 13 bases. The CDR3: CASSLGAGDSDTQYF. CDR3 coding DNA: TGTGCCAGCAGTTTAGGGGCAGGGGATTCAGATACGCAGTATTTT.

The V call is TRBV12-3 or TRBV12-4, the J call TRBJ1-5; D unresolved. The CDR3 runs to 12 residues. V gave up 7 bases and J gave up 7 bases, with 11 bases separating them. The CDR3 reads CASNTAGQPQHF. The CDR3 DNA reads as TGTGCCAGCAACACGGCAGGCCAGCCCCAGCATTTT.

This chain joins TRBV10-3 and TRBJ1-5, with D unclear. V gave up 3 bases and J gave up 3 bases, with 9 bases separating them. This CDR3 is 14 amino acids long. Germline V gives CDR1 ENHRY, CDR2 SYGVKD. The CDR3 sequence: CAISDQPYNQPQHF. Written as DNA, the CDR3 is TGTGCCATCAGTGACCAGCCCTACAATCAGCCCCAGCATTTT.

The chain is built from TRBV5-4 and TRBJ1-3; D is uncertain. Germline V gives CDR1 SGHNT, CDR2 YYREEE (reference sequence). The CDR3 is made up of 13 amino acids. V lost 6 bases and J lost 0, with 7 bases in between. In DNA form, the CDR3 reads TGTGCCAGCATGGCTTTCTCTGGAAACACCATATATTTT. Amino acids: CASMAFSGNTIYF.

The CDR3 spells CASSLGSYEQYF. Here the CDR3 DNA reads TGTGCCAGCAGTTTGGGATCCTACGAGCAGTACTTC. The chain combines TRBV28 with TRBJ2-7; D unresolved. Per germline, CDR1 MDHEN and CDR2 SYDVKM. The V end lost 3 bases, the J end lost 1 base, and 4 bases lay between the germline ends. This CDR3 contains 12 residues.

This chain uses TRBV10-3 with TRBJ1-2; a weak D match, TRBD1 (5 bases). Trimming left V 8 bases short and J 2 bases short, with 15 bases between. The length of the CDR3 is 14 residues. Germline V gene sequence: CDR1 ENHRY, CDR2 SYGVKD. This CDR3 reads CAIGQTDFNYGYTF. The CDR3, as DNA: TGTGCCATCGGGCAGACAGACTTCAACTATGGCTACACCTTC.

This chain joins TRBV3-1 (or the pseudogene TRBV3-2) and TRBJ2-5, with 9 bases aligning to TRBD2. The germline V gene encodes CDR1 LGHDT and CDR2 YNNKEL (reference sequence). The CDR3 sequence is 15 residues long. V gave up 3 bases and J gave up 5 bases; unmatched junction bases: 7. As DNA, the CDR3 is TGTGCCAGCAGCCACGTGGTGCTAGCGGGGGAGACCCAGTACTTC. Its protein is CASSHVVLAGETQYF.

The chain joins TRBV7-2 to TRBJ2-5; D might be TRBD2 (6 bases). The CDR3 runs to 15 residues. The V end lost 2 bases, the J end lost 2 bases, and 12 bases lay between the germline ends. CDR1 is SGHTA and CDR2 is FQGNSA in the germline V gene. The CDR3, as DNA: TGTGCCAGCAGCTTACAACTAGCCAGGCAAGAGACCCAGTACTTC. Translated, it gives CASSLQLARQETQYF.

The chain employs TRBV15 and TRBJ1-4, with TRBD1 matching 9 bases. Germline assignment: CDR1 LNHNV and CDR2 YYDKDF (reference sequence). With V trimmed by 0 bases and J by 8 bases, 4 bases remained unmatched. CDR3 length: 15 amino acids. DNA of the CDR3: TGTGCCACCAGCAGAGATCGGGACAGGGTGGAAAAACTGTTTTTT. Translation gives CATSRDRDRVEKLFF.

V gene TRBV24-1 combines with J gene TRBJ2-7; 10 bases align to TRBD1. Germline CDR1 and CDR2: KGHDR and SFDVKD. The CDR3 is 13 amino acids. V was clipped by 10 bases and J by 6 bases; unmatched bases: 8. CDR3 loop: CATAPGQGTEQYF. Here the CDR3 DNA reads TGTGCCACTGCACCGGGACAGGGGACCGAGCAGTACTTC.

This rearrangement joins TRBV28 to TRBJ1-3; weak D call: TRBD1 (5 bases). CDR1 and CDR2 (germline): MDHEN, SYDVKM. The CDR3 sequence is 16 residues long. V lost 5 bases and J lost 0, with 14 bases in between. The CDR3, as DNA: TGTGCCAGCAGTCTAGGGTACAGGACCTCTGGAAACACCATATATTTT. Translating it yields CASSLGYRTSGNTIYF.

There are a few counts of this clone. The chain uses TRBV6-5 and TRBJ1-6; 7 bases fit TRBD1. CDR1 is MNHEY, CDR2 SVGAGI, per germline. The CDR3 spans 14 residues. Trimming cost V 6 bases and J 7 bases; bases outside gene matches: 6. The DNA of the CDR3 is TGTGCCAGCAGGACGACAGGGCGCAATTCACCCCTCCACTTT. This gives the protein CASRTTGRNSPLHF.